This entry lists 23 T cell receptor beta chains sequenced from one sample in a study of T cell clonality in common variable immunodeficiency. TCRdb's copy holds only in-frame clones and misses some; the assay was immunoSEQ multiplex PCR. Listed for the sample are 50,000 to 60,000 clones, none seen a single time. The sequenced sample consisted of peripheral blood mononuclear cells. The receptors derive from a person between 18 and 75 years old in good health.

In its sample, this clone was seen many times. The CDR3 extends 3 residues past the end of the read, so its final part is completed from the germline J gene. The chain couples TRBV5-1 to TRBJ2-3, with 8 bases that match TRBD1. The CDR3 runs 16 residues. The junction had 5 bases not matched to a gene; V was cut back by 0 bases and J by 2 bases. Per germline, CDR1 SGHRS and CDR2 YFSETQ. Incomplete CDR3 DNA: TGCGCCAGCAGCTTGGTGACGGGACAGGACACAGATACG. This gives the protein CASSLVTGQDTDT. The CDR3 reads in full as CASSLVTGQDTDTQYF.

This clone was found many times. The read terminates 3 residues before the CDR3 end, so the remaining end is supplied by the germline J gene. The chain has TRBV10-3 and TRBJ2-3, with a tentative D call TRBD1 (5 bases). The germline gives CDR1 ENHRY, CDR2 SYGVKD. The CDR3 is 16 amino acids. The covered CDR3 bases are TGTGCCATCAGTGATCAACCTCGACAGATTCAAGAGACG. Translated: CAISDQPRQIQET. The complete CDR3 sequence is CAISDQPRQIQETQYF.

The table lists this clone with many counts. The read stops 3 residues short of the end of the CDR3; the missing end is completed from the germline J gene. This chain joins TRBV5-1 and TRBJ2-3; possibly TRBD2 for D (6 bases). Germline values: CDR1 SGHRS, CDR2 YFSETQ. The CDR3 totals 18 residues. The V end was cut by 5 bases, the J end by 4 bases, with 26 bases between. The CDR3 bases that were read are TGCGCCAGCAGACTGCCCTCGGGTCTAGCGAAAAATGCAGATACG. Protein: CASRLPSGLAKNADT. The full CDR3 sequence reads CASRLPSGLAKNADTQYF.

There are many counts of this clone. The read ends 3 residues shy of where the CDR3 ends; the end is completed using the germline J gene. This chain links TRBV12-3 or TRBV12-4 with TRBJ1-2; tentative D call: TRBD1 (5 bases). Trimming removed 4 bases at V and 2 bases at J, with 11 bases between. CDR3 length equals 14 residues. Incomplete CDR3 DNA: TGTGCCAGCAGTTCGGCAGGGTTAAACTATGGC. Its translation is CASSSAGLNYG. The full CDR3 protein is CASSSAGLNYGYTF.

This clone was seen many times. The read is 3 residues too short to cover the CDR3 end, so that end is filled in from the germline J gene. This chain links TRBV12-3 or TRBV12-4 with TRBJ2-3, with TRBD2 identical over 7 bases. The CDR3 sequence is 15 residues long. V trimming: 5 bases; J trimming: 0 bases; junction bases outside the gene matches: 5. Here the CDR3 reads CASSPGGRSTDTQYF. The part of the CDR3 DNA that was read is TGTGCCAGCAGTCCGGGGGGACGGAGCACAGATACG.

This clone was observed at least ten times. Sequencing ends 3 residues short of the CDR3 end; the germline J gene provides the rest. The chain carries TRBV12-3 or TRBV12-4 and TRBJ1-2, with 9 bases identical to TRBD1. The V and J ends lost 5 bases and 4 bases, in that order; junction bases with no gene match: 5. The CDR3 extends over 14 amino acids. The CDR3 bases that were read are TGTGCCAGCAGTGAACGGGACAGGGTCTATGGC. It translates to CASSERDRVYG. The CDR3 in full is CASSERDRVYGYTF.

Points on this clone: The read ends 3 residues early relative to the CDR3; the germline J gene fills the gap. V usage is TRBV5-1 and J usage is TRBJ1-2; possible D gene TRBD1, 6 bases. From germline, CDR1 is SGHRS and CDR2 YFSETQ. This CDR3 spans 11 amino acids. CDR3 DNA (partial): TGCGCCAGCAGCTTGGAGGGGGAC. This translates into CASSLEGD. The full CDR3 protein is CASSLEGDYTF. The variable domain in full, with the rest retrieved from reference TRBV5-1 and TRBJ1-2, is KAGVTQTPRYLIKTRGQQVTLSCSPISGHRSVSWYQQTPGQGLQFLFEYFSETQRNKGNFPGRFSGRQFSNSRSEMNVSTLELGDSALYLCASSLEGDYTFGSGTRLTVV.

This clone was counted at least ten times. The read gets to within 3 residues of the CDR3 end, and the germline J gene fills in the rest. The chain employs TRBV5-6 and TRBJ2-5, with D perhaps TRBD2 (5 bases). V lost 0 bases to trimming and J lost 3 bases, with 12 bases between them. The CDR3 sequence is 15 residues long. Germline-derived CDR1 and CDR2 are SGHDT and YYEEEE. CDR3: CASSLEQEAKETQYF. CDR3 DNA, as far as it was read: TGTGCCAGCAGCTTGGAGCAGGAGGCTAAAGAGACC.

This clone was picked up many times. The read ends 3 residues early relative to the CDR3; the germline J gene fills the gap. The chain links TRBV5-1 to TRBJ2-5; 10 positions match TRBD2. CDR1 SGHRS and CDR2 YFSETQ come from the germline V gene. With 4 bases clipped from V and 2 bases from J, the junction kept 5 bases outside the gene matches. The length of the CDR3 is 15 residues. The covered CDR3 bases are TGCGCCAGCAGCCAGACTAGCGGGTCGCAAGAGACC. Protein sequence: CASSQTSGSQET. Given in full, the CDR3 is CASSQTSGSQETQYF.

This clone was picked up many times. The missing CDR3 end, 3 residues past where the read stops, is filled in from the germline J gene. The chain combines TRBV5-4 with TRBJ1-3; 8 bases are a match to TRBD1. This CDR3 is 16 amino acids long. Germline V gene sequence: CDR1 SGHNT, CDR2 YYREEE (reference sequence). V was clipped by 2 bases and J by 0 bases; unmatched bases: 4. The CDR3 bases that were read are TGTGCCAGCAGCTTTGGACAGGGAGTCTCTGGAAACACC. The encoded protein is CASSFGQGVSGNT. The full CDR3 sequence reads CASSFGQGVSGNTIYF.

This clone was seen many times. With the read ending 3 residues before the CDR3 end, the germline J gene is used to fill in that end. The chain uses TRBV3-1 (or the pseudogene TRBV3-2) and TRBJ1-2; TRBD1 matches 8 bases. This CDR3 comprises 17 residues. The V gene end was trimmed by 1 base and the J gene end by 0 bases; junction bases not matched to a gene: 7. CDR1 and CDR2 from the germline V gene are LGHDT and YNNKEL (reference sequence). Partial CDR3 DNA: TGTGCCAGCAGCCAAGGGGGACAGGCCTATACTAACTATGGC. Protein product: CASSQGGQAYTNYG. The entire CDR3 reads CASSQGGQAYTNYGYTF.

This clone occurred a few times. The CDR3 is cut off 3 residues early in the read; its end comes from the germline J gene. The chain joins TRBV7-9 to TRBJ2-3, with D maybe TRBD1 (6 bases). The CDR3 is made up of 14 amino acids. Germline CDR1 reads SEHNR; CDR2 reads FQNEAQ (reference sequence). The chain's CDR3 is CASSLRDTQETQYF. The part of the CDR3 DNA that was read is TGTGCCAGCAGCTTACGGGACACCCAAGAGACG.

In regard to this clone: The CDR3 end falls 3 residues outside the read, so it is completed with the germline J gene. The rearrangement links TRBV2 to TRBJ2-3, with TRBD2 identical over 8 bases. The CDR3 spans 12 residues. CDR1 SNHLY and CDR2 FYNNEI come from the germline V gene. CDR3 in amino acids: CACFGGGETQYF. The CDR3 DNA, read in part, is TGTGCCTGCTTCGGGGGGGGAGAGACG.

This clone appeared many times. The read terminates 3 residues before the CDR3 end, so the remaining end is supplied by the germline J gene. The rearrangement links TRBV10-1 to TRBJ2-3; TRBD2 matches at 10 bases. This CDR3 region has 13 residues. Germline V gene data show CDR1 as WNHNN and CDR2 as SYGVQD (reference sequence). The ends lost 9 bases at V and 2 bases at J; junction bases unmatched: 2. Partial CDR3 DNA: TGCGCCAGTAGCGGGGGGCTCACAGATACG. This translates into CASSGGLTDT. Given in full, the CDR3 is CASSGGLTDTQYF.

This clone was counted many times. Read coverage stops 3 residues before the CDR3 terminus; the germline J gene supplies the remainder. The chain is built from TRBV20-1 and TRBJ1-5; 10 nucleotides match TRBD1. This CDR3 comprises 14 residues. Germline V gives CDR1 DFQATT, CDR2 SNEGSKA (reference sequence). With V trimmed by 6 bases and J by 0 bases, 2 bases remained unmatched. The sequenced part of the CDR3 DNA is TGCAGTGCCGGACAGGGGGGTAGCAATCAGCCC. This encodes CSAGQGGSNQP. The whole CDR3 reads CSAGQGGSNQPQHF.

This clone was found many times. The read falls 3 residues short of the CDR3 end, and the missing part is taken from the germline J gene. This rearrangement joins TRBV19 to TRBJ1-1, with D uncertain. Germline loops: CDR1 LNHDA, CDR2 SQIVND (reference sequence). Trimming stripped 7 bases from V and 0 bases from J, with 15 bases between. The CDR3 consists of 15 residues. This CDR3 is CASTQDSFMNTEAFF. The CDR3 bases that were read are TGTGCCAGTACCCAGGACTCCTTCATGAACACTGAA.

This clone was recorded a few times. The CDR3 DNA, read in part, is TGCAGTGCTAGAATCCCAGGCTCTACGGTTCAGCCG. It codes for CSARIPGSTVQP. Given in full, the CDR3 is CSARIPGSTVQPQYF. This chain links TRBV20-1 with TRBJ2-3, with D unresolved. The read is 3 residues too short to cover the CDR3 end, so that end is filled in from the germline J gene. The CDR3 is 15 residues long. CDR1 DFQATT and CDR2 SNEGSKA come from the germline V gene (reference sequence).

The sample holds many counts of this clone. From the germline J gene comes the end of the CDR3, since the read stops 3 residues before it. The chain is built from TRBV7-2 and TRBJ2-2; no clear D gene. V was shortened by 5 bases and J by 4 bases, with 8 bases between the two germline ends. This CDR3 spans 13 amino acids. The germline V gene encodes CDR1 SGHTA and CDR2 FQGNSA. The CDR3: CASSAPGTGELFF. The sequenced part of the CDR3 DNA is TGTGCCAGCAGCGCACCGGGCACCGGGGAG.

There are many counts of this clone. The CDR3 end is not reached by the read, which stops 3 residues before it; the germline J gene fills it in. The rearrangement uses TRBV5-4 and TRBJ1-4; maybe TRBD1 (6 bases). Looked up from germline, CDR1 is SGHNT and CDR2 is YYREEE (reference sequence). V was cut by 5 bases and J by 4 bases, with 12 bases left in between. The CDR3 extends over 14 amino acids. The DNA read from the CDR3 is TGTGCCAGCAGTCTAGGAGGGGGTAATGAAAAA. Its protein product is CASSLGGGNEK. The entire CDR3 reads CASSLGGGNEKLFF.

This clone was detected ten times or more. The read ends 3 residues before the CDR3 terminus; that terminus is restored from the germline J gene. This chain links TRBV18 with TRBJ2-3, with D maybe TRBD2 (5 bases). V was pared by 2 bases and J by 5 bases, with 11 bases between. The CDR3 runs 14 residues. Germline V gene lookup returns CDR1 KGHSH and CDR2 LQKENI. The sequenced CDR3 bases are TGTGCCAGCTCACCAATGTTGAGCGGAGATACG. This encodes CASSPMLSGDT. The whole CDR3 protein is CASSPMLSGDTQYF.

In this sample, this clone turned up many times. The part of the CDR3 DNA that was read is TGTGCCAGCTGGACAGGGGGCTCTAAAAACATT. Its protein product is CASWTGGSKNI. The whole CDR3 protein is CASWTGGSKNIQYF. The chain combines TRBV6-2 or TRBV6-3 with TRBJ2-4; 11 nucleotides line up with TRBD1. Read data end 3 residues before the CDR3 end; the end is taken from the germline J gene. V lost 8 bases and J lost 4; bases outside the gene matches: 4. The CDR3 runs to 14 residues. Germline assignment: CDR1 MNHEY and CDR2 SVGEGT.

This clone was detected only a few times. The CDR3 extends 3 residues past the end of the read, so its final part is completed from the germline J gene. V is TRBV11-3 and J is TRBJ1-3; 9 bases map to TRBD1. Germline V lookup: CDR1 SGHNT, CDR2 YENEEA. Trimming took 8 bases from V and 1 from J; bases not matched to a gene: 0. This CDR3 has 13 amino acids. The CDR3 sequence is CASGTGSGNTIYF. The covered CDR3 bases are TGTGCCAGCGGGACAGGGTCTGGAAACACC.

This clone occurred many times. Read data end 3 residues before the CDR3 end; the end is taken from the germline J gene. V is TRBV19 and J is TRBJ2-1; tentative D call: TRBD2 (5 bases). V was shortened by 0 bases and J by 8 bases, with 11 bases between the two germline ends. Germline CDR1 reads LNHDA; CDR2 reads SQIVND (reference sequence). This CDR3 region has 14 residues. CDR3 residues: CASSIDRGLDEQFF. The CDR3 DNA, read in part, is TGTGCCAGTAGTATAGATCGAGGGCTCGATGAG.